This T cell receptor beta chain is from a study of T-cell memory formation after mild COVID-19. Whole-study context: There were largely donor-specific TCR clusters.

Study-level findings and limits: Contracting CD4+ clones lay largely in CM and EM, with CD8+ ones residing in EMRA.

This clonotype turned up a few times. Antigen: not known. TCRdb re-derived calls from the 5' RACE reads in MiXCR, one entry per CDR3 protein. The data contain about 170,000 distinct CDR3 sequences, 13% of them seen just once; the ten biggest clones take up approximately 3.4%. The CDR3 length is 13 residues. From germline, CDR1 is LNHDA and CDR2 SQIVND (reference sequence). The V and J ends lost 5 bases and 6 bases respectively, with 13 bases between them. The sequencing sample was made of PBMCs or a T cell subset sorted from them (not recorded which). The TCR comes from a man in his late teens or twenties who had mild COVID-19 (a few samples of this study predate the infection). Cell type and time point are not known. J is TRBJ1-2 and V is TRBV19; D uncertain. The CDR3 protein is CASSHKPWHGYTF. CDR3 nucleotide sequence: TGTGCCAGTAGTCATAAACCATGGCATGGCTACACCTTC.